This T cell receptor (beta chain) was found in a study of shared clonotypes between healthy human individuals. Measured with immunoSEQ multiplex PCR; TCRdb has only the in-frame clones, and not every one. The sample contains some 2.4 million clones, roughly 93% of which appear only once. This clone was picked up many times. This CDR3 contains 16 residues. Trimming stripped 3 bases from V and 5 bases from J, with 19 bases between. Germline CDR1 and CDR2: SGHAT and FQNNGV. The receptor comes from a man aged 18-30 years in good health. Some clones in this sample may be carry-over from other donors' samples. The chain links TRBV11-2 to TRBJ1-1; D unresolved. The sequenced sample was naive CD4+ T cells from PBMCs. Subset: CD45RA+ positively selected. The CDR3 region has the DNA TGTGCCAGCAGCTTTGTAGCCCGACCTGGAGGGACTGAAGCTTTCTTT. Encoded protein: CASSFVARPGGTEAFF. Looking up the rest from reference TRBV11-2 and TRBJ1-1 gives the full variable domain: EAGVAQSPRYKIIEKRQSVAFWCNPISGHATLYWYQQILGQGPKLLIQFQNNGVVDDSQLPKDRFSAERLKGVDSTLKIQPAKLEDSAVYLCASSFVARPGGTEAFFGQGTRLTVV.